This is a list of T cell receptor beta chains from one sample in a study of T cells in Graves' hyperthyroidism and ophthalmopathy. In TCRdb, the multiplex PCR reads were re-called with MiXCR into one record per CDR3 protein. Among approximately 250,000 distinct CDR3 sequences listed, over 20% were seen once. Sequenced material: blood. Receptor source: a woman aged 40-49 years with Graves' ophthalmopathy. Each CDR3 is given with its conserved first and last residue. The D gene is left open where the match is weak. Clone sizes are given selectively: once, few, many, or a class where the clone is expanded.

CDR3aa,CDR3nt,j_gene,v_gene,d_gene,abundance,len
CASSDMDGIEQYF,TGTGCCAGCAGTGACATGGACGGAATCGAGCAGTACTTC,TRBJ2-7,TRBV6-1,NA,NA,13
CSAKQGGGGTEAFF,TGCAGTGCTAAACAGGGGGGTGGAGGCACTGAAGCTTTCTTT,TRBJ1-1,TRBV20-1,TRBD1,NA,14
CASSLRERYEQYF,TGCGCCAGCAGCCTAAGGGAGAGGTACGAGCAGTACTTC,TRBJ2-7,TRBV4-1,NA,many,13
CASRARQGQANTEAFF,TGTGCCAGCAGGGCCAGACAGGGGCAGGCGAACACTGAAGCTTTCTTT,TRBJ1-1,TRBV24-1,TRBD1,NA,16
CASSDTGSGGGELFF,TGTGCCAGCAGTGATACAGGGAGTGGTGGCGGGGAGCTGTTTTTT,TRBJ2-2,TRBV28,NA,many,15
CASSGASPDTQYF,TGTGCCAGCAGCGGGGCCTCCCCAGATACGCAGTATTTT,TRBJ2-3,TRBV12-3/TRBV12-4,NA,many,13
CASSPRSGTGVAYGYTF,TGTGCCAGCAGCCCGAGATCCGGGACAGGGGTTGCCTATGGCTACACCTTC,TRBJ1-2,TRBV7-2,TRBD1,many,17
CASSQSPVQQNTGELFF,TGCGCCAGCAGCCAGAGCCCTGTTCAGCAGAACACCGGGGAGCTGTTTTTT,TRBJ2-2,TRBV4-1,NA,NA,17
CASETGRTYEQYF,TGTGCCAGCGAAACCGGGAGAACCTACGAGCAGTACTTC,TRBJ2-7,TRBV6-1,NA,many,13
CASSESGEGPYEQYF,TGTGCCAGCAGTGAATCGGGGGAGGGCCCCTACGAGCAGTACTTC,TRBJ2-7,TRBV6-1,TRBD2,many,15
CASTPWGVGETQYF,TGTGCCAGCACCCCCTGGGGAGTCGGGGAGACCCAGTACTTC,TRBJ2-5,TRBV2,NA,many,14
CASSELGETQYF,TGTGCCAGCAGTGAATTAGGAGAGACCCAGTACTTC,TRBJ2-5,TRBV6-1,NA,NA,12
CASSLPTGIFEYTEAFF,TGTGCCAGCAGTTTACCCACAGGGATCTTTGAGTACACTGAAGCTTTCTTT,TRBJ1-1,TRBV28,NA,NA,17
CASSLSKGRGYTF,TGTGCCAGCAGTTTGTCGAAAGGACGAGGCTACACCTTC,TRBJ1-2,TRBV28,NA,NA,13
CASSLLGGLNTEAFF,TGTGCCAGCAGCTTATTAGGGGGCCTCAACACTGAAGCTTTCTTT,TRBJ1-1,TRBV7-3,TRBD1,NA,15
CASSGGTGAGTGELFF,TGTGCCAGCAGTGGGGGGACAGGGGCGGGGACCGGGGAGCTGTTTTTT,TRBJ2-2,TRBV2,TRBD1,many,16
CASSTENTEAFF,TGTGCCAGCAGTACCGAGAACACTGAAGCTTTCTTT,TRBJ1-1,TRBV28,NA,many,12
CASSYGPLYGYTF,TGTGCCAGCAGTTACGGACCGCTGTATGGCTACACCTTC,TRBJ1-2,TRBV28,NA,many,13
CASSPRLAGYQETQYF,TGTGCCAGCAGTCCTCGGTTAGCGGGGTACCAAGAGACCCAGTACTTC,TRBJ2-5,TRBV27,TRBD2,many,16
CASSEGGGRRTEAFF,TGTGCCAGCAGTGAAGGGGGGGGGCGAAGGACTGAAGCTTTCTTT,TRBJ1-1,TRBV6-1,NA,many,15
CASSLFLEGNYGYTF,TGTGCCAGCAGTCTCTTCCTGGAGGGCAACTATGGCTACACCTTC,TRBJ1-2,TRBV28,NA,NA,15
CASSRIGFGYEQSF,TGTGCCAGCAGTCGGATAGGGTTTGGCTACGAGCAGTCCTTC,TRBJ2-7,TRBV6-1,NA,NA,14
CASSALGDIQYF,TGTGCCAGCAGCGCCTTGGGTGACATTCAGTACTTC,TRBJ2-4,TRBV9,NA,few,12
CSVRENSGSSYEQYF,TGCAGTGTCAGGGAAAATAGCGGGAGTTCCTACGAGCAGTACTTC,TRBJ2-7,TRBV20-1,TRBD2,few,15
CASSWEFSGRTYEQYF,TGTGCCAGCAGTTGGGAATTTAGCGGGAGAACCTACGAGCAGTACTTC,TRBJ2-7,TRBV28,TRBD2,many,16
CASRLDIPVIHEQFF,TGCGCCAGCAGGTTGGACATACCGGTGATCCACGAGCAGTTCTTC,TRBJ2-1,TRBV5-1,NA,few,15
CASRPGNEQYF,TGTGCCAGTAGACCAGGGAACGAGCAGTACTTC,TRBJ2-7,TRBV6-1,NA,NA,11
CASSLRRSYEQYF,TGTGCCAGCAGCTTGAGACGGAGCTACGAGCAGTACTTC,TRBJ2-7,TRBV5-6,NA,many,13
CASSRGLAVTYEQYF,TGTGCCAGTAGCCGGGGACTAGCGGTTACCTACGAGCAGTACTTC,TRBJ2-7,TRBV19,TRBD2,many,15
CSARDPLAGLRGANVLTF,TGCAGTGCTAGAGATCCACTAGCGGGGTTGAGGGGGGCCAACGTCCTGACTTTC,TRBJ2-6,TRBV20-1,TRBD2,few,18
CASSLSSQGEQYF,TGTGCCAGCAGTTTATCCAGCCAGGGCGAGCAGTACTTC,TRBJ2-7,TRBV27,NA,many,13
CASSGETSYEQYF,TGCGCCAGCTCGGGTGAGACGTCCTACGAGCAGTACTTC,TRBJ2-7,TRBV5-1,NA,many,13
CASGAGGLSPLHF,TGTGCCAGCGGAGCGGGGGGCCTTTCACCCCTCCACTTT,TRBJ1-6,TRBV7-2,NA,NA,13
CASSGRANYGYTF,TGTGCCAGCAGCGGACGGGCTAACTATGGCTACACCTTC,TRBJ1-2,TRBV12-3/TRBV12-4,NA,many,13
CATPDRGSSPLHF,TGTGCTACCCCCGACAGGGGAAGTTCACCCCTCCACTTT,TRBJ1-6,TRBV6-1,TRBD1,once,13
CASINVGEAFF,TGTGCCAGCATCAACGTTGGTGAAGCTTTCTTT,TRBJ1-1,TRBV6-5,NA,many,11
CASSWDSLGAEAFF,TGTGCCAGCAGTTGGGACAGCCTAGGGGCTGAAGCTTTCTTT,TRBJ1-1,TRBV6-5,TRBD1,many,14
CASSLRGQGIEGYTF,TGTGCCAGCAGTTTACGGGGACAGGGAATCGAAGGCTACACCTTC,TRBJ1-2,TRBV12-3/TRBV12-4,TRBD1,many,15
CASSESMRWQEAFF,TGTGCCAGCAGTGAGTCAATGAGGTGGCAAGAAGCTTTCTTT,TRBJ1-1,TRBV6-1,NA,NA,14
CASSLRGNTGELFF,TGTGCCAGCAGTCTCAGGGGGAACACCGGGGAGCTGTTTTTT,TRBJ2-2,TRBV27,NA,many,14
CASSLRGLTSYEQYF,TGTGCCAGCAGTTTACGGGGATTGACCTCCTACGAGCAGTACTTC,TRBJ2-7,TRBV27,NA,many,15
CASSYGTNPYEQYF,TGTGCCAGCAGTTATGGGACCAACCCTTACGAGCAGTACTTC,TRBJ2-7,TRBV6-2/TRBV6-3,NA,NA,14
CSVTSPGGLYEQYF,TGCAGCGTCACAAGTCCAGGGGGTCTATACGAGCAGTACTTC,TRBJ2-7,TRBV29-1,TRBD1,many,14